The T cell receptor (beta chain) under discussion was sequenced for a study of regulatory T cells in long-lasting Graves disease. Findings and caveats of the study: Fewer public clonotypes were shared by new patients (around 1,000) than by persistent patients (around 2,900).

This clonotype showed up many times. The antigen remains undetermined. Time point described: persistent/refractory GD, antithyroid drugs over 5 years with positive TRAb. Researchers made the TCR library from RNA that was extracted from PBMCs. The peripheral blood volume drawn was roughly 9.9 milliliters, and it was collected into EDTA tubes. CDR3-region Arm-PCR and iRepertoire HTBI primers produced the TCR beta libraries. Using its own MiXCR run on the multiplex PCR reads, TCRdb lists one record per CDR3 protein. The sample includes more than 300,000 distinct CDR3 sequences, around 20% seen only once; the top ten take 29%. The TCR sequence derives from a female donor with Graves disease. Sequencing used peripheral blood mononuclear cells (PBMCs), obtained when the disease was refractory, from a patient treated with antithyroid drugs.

The CDR3 nucleotides read TGTGCCAGCAGGGGCCCGGGACTAGCGGCAACCGGGGAGCTGTTTTTT. Translation: CASRGPGLAATGELFF. This chain connects TRBV2 to TRBJ2-2; 11 nucleotides agree with TRBD2. The CDR3 consists of 16 residues. Germline V gene lookup returns CDR1 SNHLY and CDR2 FYNNEI. Germline trimming cut 6 bases from V and 5 bases from J; bases unmatched to any gene: 8.